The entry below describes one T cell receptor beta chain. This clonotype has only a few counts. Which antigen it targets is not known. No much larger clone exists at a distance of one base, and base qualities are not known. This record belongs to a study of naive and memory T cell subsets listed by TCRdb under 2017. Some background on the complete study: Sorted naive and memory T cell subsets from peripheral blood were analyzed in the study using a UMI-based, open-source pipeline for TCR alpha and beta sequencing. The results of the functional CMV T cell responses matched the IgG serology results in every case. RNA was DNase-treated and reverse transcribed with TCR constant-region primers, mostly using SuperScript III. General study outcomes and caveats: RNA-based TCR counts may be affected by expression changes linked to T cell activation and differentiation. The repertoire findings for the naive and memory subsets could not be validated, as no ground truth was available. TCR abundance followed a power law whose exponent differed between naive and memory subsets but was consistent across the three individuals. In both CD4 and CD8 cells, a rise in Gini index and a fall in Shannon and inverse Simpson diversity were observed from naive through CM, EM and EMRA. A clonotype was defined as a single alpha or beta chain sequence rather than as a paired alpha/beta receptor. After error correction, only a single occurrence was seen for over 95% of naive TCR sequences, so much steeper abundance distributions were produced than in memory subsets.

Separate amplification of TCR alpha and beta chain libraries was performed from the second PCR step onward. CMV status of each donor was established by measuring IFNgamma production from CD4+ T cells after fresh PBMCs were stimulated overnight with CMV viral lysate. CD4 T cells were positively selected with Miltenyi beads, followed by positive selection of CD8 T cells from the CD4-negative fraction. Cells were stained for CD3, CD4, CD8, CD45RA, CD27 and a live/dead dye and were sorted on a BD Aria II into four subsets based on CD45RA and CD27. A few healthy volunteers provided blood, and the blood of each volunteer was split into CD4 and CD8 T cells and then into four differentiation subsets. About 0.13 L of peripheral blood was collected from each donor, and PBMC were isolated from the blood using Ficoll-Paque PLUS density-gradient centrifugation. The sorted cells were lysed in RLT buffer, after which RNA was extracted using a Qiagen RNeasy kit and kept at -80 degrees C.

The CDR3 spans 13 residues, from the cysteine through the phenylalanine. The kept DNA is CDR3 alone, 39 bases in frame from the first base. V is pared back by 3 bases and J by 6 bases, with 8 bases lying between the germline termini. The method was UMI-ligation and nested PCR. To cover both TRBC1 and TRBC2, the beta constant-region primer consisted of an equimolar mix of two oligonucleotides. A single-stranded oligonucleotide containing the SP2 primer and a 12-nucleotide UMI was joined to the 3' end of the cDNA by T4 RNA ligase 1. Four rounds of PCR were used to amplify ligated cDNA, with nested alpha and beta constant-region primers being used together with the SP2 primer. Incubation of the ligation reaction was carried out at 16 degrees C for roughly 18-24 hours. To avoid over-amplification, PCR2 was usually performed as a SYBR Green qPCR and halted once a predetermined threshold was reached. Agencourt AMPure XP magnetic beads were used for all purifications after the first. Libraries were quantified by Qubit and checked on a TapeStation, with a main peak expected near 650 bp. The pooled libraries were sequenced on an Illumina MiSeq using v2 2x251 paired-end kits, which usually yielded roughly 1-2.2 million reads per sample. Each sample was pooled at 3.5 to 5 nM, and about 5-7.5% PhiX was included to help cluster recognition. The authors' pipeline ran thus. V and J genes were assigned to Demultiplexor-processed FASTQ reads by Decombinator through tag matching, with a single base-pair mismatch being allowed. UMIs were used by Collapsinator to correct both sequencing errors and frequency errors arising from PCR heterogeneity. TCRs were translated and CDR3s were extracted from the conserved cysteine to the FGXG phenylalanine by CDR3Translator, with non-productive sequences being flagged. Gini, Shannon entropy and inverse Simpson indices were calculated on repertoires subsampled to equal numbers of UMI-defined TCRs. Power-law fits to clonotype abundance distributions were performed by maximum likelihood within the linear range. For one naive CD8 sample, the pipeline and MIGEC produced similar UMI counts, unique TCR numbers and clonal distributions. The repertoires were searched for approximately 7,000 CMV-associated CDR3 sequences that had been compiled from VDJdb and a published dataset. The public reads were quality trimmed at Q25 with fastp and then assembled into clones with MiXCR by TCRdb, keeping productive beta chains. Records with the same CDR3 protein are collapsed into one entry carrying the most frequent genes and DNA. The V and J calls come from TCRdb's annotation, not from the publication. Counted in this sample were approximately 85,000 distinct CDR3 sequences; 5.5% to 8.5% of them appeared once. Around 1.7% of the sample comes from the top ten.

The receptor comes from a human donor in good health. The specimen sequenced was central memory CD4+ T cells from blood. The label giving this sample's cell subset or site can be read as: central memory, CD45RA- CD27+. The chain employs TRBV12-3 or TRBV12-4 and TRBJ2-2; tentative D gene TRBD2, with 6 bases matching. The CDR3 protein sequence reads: CASSFRGSGELFF. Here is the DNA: TGTGCCAGCAGTTTCCGGGGGTCCGGGGAGCTGTTTTTT.